A single sample gave rise to the 28 T cell receptor beta chains below, sequenced in a study of TIL therapy for anti-PD-1-resistant metastatic lung cancer. Sample time point: pre-treatment sample, taken before nivolumab and TIL therapy. Most excised metastases sampled were pleural nodules or supraclavicular lymph nodes. Sequencing used immunoSEQ v3. Only in-frame clones appear in the TCRdb table, and some are missing; sequencing was by immunoSEQ multiplex PCR. The sample has about 8,000 clones, over 65% seen once; the top ten hold roughly 7%. The input for sequencing was tumor tissue, taken at baseline. The receptors come from a person aged 25 to 80 with non-small cell lung cancer.

This clone occurred a few times. CDR3 sequence reads: CASSVVGYGTMNTGELFF. In nucleotides, the CDR3 is TGTGCCAGCAGCGTAGTTGGGTATGGGACAATGAACACCGGGGAGCTGTTTTTT. The chain carries TRBV9 and TRBJ2-2, with a weak D call TRBD1 (6 bases). Germline V gives CDR1 SGDLS, CDR2 YYNGEE. CDR3 length: 18 residues. Between the trimmed V and J ends, which lost 0 bases and 1 base, there was a span of 16 bases.

This chain's CDR3 is CASSVAGTSSGANVLTF. In DNA form, the CDR3 reads TGTGCCAGCAGCGTAGCCGGGACTAGCTCTGGGGCCAACGTCCTGACTTTC. This chain links TRBV9 with TRBJ2-6, with 8 nucleotides matching TRBD2. Germline V gene data show CDR1 as SGDLS and CDR2 as YYNGEE. Trimming at V came to 0 bases and at J to 0 bases, leaving 2 bases not matched to a gene. The CDR3 spans 17 residues.

The sample holds a few counts of this clone. The J gene is TRBJ1-1, the V gene TRBV7-2, with D possibly matching TRBD1 (5 bases). Trimming left V 1 base short and J 3 bases short, with 9 bases between. There are 14 residues in the CDR3. The germline V gene encodes CDR1 SGHTA and CDR2 FQGNSA. The CDR3, as DNA: TGTGCCAGCAGCTTAGGAGGGGACCACACTGAAGCTTTCTTT. Translating it yields CASSLGGDHTEAFF.

The chain couples TRBV6-8 to TRBJ2-3; possibly TRBD2 for D (6 bases). The length of the CDR3 is 14 residues. V lost 0 bases and J lost 4, with 8 bases in between. Germline V gives CDR1 MNHGY, CDR2 SAAAGT. The CDR3 sequence: CASSYSEGPDTQYF. CDR3 DNA sequence: TGTGCCAGCAGTTACTCGGAGGGGCCAGATACGCAGTATTTT.

This clone was counted between two and nine times. The chain has TRBV19 and TRBJ2-3; 7 bases are shared with TRBD1. J was trimmed by 1 base and V by 11 bases; bases with no gene match: 6. Germline assignment: CDR1 LNHDA and CDR2 SQIVND (reference sequence). There are 13 residues in the CDR3. CDR3 sequence reads: CASRGLGTDTQYF. DNA for the CDR3: TGTGCCTCTAGGGGGCTTGGCACAGATACGCAGTATTTT.

The V call is TRBV4-1, the J call TRBJ1-1; 7 nucleotides match TRBD1. With 4 bases clipped from V and 0 bases from J, the junction kept 5 bases outside the gene matches. The CDR3 runs to 15 residues. Looked up from germline, CDR1 is MGHRA and CDR2 is YSYEKL. The CDR3 sequence is CASSPGGGLNTEAFF. The CDR3 DNA follows: TGCGCCAGCAGCCCCGGAGGGGGCCTGAACACTGAAGCTTTCTTT.

This chain joins TRBV7-2 and TRBJ2-1, with D possibly called TRBD1 or TRBD2 (6 bases each). Germline V gene lookup returns CDR1 SGHTA and CDR2 FQGNSA. CDR3 length: 15 residues. Trimming cost V 5 bases and J 8 bases, with 19 bases left between them. The DNA of the CDR3 is TGTGCCAGCAGCAACCGTAATACGGGGGCCCATGAGCAGTTCTTC. It translates to CASSNRNTGAHEQFF.

The rearrangement links TRBV9 to TRBJ2-1; D remains unclear. CDR1 and CDR2 from the germline V gene are SGDLS and YYNGEE. The CDR3 spans 15 residues. V was cut by 1 base and J by 5 bases, with 13 bases left in between. CDR3 DNA sequence: TGTGCCAGCAGCGTAAGTCAGACTGTTGACAATGAGCAGTTCTTC. Translation: CASSVSQTVDNEQFF. Filled out from reference TRBV9 and TRBJ2-1, the complete variable domain reads DSGVTQTPKHLITATGQRVTLRCSPRSGDLSVYWYQQSLDQGLQFLIQYYNGEERAKGNILERFSAQQFPDLHSELNLSSLELGDSALYFCASSVSQTVDNEQFFGPGTRLTVL.

The chain joins TRBV10-3 to TRBJ2-1; 7 bases are a match to TRBD1. The germline gives CDR1 ENHRY, CDR2 SYGVKD. Losses at the gene ends were 4 bases for V and 4 bases for J; bases not matched to a gene: 13. There are 17 residues in the CDR3. CDR3 region: CAISAAVRGGRYNEQFF. DNA for the CDR3: TGTGCCATCAGTGCGGCGGTTCGAGGGGGCCGATACAATGAGCAGTTCTTC.

This chain uses TRBV6-4 with TRBJ1-2; tentative D call: TRBD1 (6 bases). The germline V gene encodes CDR1 MRHNA and CDR2 SNTAGT. V was clipped by 6 bases and J by 6 bases, with 14 bases between them. The CDR3 length is 13 residues. The CDR3: CASSREQGHGYTF. The CDR3 DNA is TGTGCCAGCAGCCGGGAACAGGGTCATGGCTACACCTTC.

CDR3 nucleotides: TGTGCCAGCAGTTTAGATAGGACAGGGGGCTGGGGGTATGGCTACACCTTC. Translating gives CASSLDRTGGWGYGYTF. This chain connects TRBV28 to TRBJ1-2; 11 bases are a match to TRBD1. V lost 2 bases, J lost 5 bases, and 10 bases stayed unmatched. The CDR3 is 17 residues long. Germline CDR1 MDHEN, CDR2 SYDVKM.

The chain couples TRBV5-6 to TRBJ1-3; the match to TRBD1 covers 7 bases. From germline, CDR1 is SGHDT and CDR2 YYEEEE. The CDR3 sequence is 17 residues long. Trimming at V came to 3 bases and at J to 3 bases, leaving 12 bases not matched to a gene. The CDR3 spells CASSSTAGRQGGNTIYF. The DNA of the CDR3 is TGTGCCAGCAGCTCTACGGCAGGGAGACAGGGTGGAAACACCATATATTTT.

This chain joins TRBV19 and TRBJ2-1; 8 bases are a match to TRBD2. CDR3 length: 17 residues. Germline V CDR1 and CDR2: LNHDA, SQIVND (reference sequence). The trim removed 0 bases at V and 4 bases at J, leaving 8 bases unmatched. The CDR3 here is CASSIDLETSEYNEQFF. The CDR3 DNA is TGTGCCAGTAGTATAGATCTCGAGACTAGCGAATACAATGAGCAGTTCTTC. Full variable domain (remainder filled in from reference TRBV19 and TRBJ2-1): DGGITQSPKYLFRKEGQNVTLSCEQNLNHDAMYWYRQDPGQGLRLIYYSQIVNDFQKGDIAEGYSVSREKKESFPLTVTSAQKNPTAFYLCASSIDLETSEYNEQFFGPGTRLTVL.

The chain combines TRBV15 with TRBJ1-1, with TRBD1 matching over 7 bases. The germline CDR1 and CDR2 sequences are LNHNV and YYDKDF (reference sequence). The CDR3 runs 15 residues. V lost 9 bases and J lost 0; bases outside the gene matches: 10. This chain's CDR3 is CATKRDRRMNTEAFF. The CDR3 DNA follows: TGTGCCACGAAACGGGACAGAAGGATGAACACTGAAGCTTTCTTT.

V usage is TRBV5-1 and J usage is TRBJ2-7, with 15 bases matching TRBD2. Germline V lookup: CDR1 SGHRS, CDR2 YFSETQ. The CDR3 contains 16 residues. V lost 8 bases to trimming and J lost 3 bases; unmatched junction nucleotides: 9. The CDR3 here is CARGLAGGPYLYEQYF. CDR3 DNA sequence: TGCGCCAGGGGACTAGCGGGAGGACCTTACCTCTACGAGCAGTACTTC.

The chain carries TRBV7-3 and TRBJ2-3; no definite D call. Trimming removed 8 bases at V and 0 bases at J, with 9 bases between. Germline V gives CDR1 SGHTA, CDR2 FQGTGA. CDR3 length: 13 residues. Here the CDR3 reads CASAVSSTDTQYF. CDR3 DNA sequence: TGTGCCAGCGCAGTATCTAGCACAGATACGCAGTATTTT.

The rearrangement links TRBV6-1 to TRBJ2-5; perhaps TRBD1 as D (5 bases). Germline values: CDR1 MNHNS, CDR2 SASEGT. Trimming shortened V by 10 bases and J by 1 base, and 10 bases separated the two germline ends. The CDR3 has 12 amino acids. The CDR3 DNA sequence: TGTGCCACCCAGGGCACCCAAGAGACCCAGTACTTC. Its translation is CATQGTQETQYF.

This clone is a singleton in its sample. The chain couples TRBV2 to TRBJ1-6, with D uncertain. V gave up 3 bases and J gave up 8 bases, with 14 bases separating them. In germline, CDR1 is SNHLY, CDR2 FYNNEI. This CDR3 has 15 residues. The CDR3 here is CASSEGFRVDSPLHF. In nucleotides, the CDR3 is TGTGCCAGCAGTGAGGGGTTTCGGGTGGATTCACCCCTCCACTTT.

This chain connects TRBV12-5 to TRBJ2-5; 10 bases line up with TRBD1. CDR1 LGHNT and CDR2 FRNRAP come from the germline V gene. After removal of 4 bases from V and 5 bases from J, the junction contained 1 base not matched to a gene. The CDR3 runs to 13 residues. The CDR3 DNA reads as TGTGCTAGTGGTTCGGGACAGGGGGAGACCCAGTACTTC. Translated: CASGSGQGETQYF. Using reference TRBV12-5 and TRBJ2-5 for the parts outside the CDR3, the full variable domain is DARVTQTPRHKVTEMGQEVTMRCQPILGHNTVFWYRQTMMQGLELLAYFRNRAPLDDSGMPKDRFSAEMPDATLATLKIQPSEPRDSAVYFCASGSGQGETQYFGPGTRLLVL.

The CDR3 reads CSAIPGRTTYEQYF. In DNA form, the CDR3 reads TGCAGCGCCATCCCTGGCAGGACTACCTACGAGCAGTACTTC. The V call is TRBV29-1, the J call TRBJ2-7, with a weak D call TRBD2 (6 bases). Germline V gene data show CDR1 as SQVTM and CDR2 as ANQGSEA. Deletions cut 7 bases from V and 2 bases from J, with 18 bases between. This CDR3 is 14 amino acids long.

V and J are TRBV6-1 and TRBJ2-3, with D tentatively TRBD2 (5 bases). The V end lost 8 bases, the J end lost 1 base, and 7 bases lay between the germline ends. CDR3 size: 12 residues. The V gene's germline CDR1 is MNHNS and CDR2 SASEGT. This chain's CDR3 is CASRGRTDTQYF. In DNA form, the CDR3 reads TGTGCCAGCCGCGGGCGCACAGATACGCAGTATTTT.

The chain uses TRBV14 and TRBJ1-1; the D gene is possibly TRBD1 (5 bases). This CDR3 is built from 15 residues. The V end lost 2 bases, the J end lost 3 bases, and 13 bases lay between the germline ends. In germline, CDR1 is SGHDN, CDR2 FVKESK. CDR3 region: CASSQTGAGHTEAFF. The CDR3 DNA sequence: TGTGCCAGCAGCCAAACCGGGGCGGGACACACTGAAGCTTTCTTT.

The J gene is TRBJ2-7, the V gene TRBV20-1; 8 bases agree with TRBD1. There are 11 residues in the CDR3. In germline, CDR1 is DFQATT, CDR2 SNEGSKA (reference sequence). V shed 5 bases, J shed 5 bases, and the junction held 2 bases outside the gene matches. CDR3 in amino acids: CSAPGGHEQYF. Written as DNA, the CDR3 is TGCAGTGCTCCAGGGGGCCACGAGCAGTACTTC.

The chain employs TRBV18 and TRBJ1-1; unclear D gene. Germline V gene data show CDR1 as KGHSH and CDR2 as LQKENI. This CDR3 is built from 15 residues. The V gene lost 3 bases and the J gene lost 10 bases, with 21 bases spanning the gap. CDR3 sequence: CASSPNRGSSLGAFF. CDR3 DNA: TGTGCCAGCTCACCGAATCGGGGTTCCAGTTTGGGAGCTTTCTTT.

The rearrangement links TRBV28 to TRBJ2-7, with D possibly being TRBD2 (6 bases). The V end lost 2 bases, the J end lost 7 bases, and 21 bases lay between the germline ends. Germline V gene data show CDR1 as MDHEN and CDR2 as SYDVKM. CDR3 length: 16 residues. The CDR3 region has the DNA TGTGCCAGCAGTTTACCTTTAGCGGTTCTCCGGGGGGAGCAGTACTTC. Translating it yields CASSLPLAVLRGEQYF.

The chain combines TRBV18 with TRBJ1-1; 9 nucleotides line up with TRBD1. The CDR3 consists of 13 residues. V shed 3 bases, J shed 6 bases, and the junction held 2 bases outside the gene matches. The germline V gene has CDR1 KGHSH and CDR2 LQKENI. The CDR3 DNA is TGTGCCAGCTCACCCGACAGGGGGTCTGAAGCTTTCTTT. Translated, it gives CASSPDRGSEAFF.

The V call is TRBV14, the J call TRBJ2-1; D not resolved. Germline CDR1 is SGHDN and CDR2 is FVKESK. CDR3 length: 13 residues. V was pared by 2 bases and J by 6 bases, with 8 bases between. The CDR3 region has the DNA TGTGCCAGCAGCCAATCAGTTAGCAATGAGCAGTTCTTC. Translated: CASSQSVSNEQFF.

The rearrangement links TRBV6-4 to TRBJ2-1, with 13 bases that match TRBD2. CDR3 length: 18 amino acids. V dropped 0 bases and J dropped 9; count of bases not matched to a gene: 11. CDR1 and CDR2 (germline): MRHNA, SNTAGT. CDR3 bases: TGTGCCAGCAGTGACTCAACTAGCGGGGGGGCTTCTCTGGGTGAGCAGTTCTTC. It is translated as CASSDSTSGGASLGEQFF.